What follows is one T cell receptor (beta chain) and its context. Its specificity is not known. This entry comes from a study of CD8+ T cells in alopecia areata. Study at large: Tofacitinib treatment spanned 6 to 18 months, with 6 months off drug afterward.

Trimming left V 1 base short and J 0 bases short, with 12 bases between. Germline CDR1 MGHRA, CDR2 YSYEKL. This CDR3 has 16 amino acids. Documented treatment: oral pan-JAK inhibitor, 5-10 mg twice daily. The investigators collected lesional scalp punch biopsies and peripheral blood from alopecia areata patients. Reverse transcribed after extraction, RNA yielded cDNA as the sequencing template. Method: immunoSEQ multiplex PCR; TCRdb's copy keeps in-frame clones and lacks some. Among some 170,000 clones listed, roughly 50% were seen once. General study results and limits: During tofacitinib treatment, many expanded lesional clones remained in scalp and blood. Scalp data also include sequences from resident alphabeta T cells of normal skin.

The starting material was CD4+ T cells sorted from blood, obtained at week 56, from a patient treated with tofacitinib. The chain employs TRBV4-1 and TRBJ2-5; a weak D match, TRBD2 (5 bases). The TCR sequence derives from a human donor with alopecia areata. The CDR3: CASSQVDYRYQETQYF. In DNA form, the CDR3 reads TGCGCCAGCAGCCAAGTTGACTACCGGTACCAAGAGACCCAGTACTTC.